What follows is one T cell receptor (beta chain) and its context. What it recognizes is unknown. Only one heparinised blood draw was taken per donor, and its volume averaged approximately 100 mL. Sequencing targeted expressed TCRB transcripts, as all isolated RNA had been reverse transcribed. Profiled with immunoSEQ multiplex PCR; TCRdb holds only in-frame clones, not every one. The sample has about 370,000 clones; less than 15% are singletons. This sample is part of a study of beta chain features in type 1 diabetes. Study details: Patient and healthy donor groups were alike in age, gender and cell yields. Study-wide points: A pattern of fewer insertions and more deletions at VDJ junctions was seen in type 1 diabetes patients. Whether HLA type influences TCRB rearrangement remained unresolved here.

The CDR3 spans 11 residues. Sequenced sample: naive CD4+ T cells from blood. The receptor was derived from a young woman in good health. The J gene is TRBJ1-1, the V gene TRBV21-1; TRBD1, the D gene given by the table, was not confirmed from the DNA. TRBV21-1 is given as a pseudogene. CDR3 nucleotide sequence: TGTGCCAGCAGGCCGGGGACAGAAGCTTTCTTT. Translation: CASRPGTEAFF.